Below, 10 T cell receptor beta chains from the same sample are listed, as sequenced in a study of blood T cell repertoires in COVID-19. The repertoire was sequenced with immunoSEQ multiplex PCR; TCRdb's copy has only in-frame clones and lacks some. This table has roughly 230,000 clones, roughly 87% appearing once. The sequencing input was PBMCs or T cells enriched from blood (not recorded which). These receptors were obtained from a man younger than 45 in a cohort exposed to, infected with or recovered from COVID-19 (not recorded which).

The chain is built from TRBV6-2 or TRBV6-3 and TRBJ2-7, with 12 bases lining up with TRBD1. The CDR3 loop spans 17 amino acids. With V trimmed by 5 bases and J by 3 bases, 11 bases remained unmatched. Germline CDR1 MNHEY, CDR2 SVGEGT. This CDR3 is CASSPGTGGRGVYEQYF. In nucleotides, the CDR3 is TGTGCCAGCAGTCCCGGGACAGGGGGCCGGGGGGTCTACGAGCAGTACTTC.

V and J are TRBV11-2 and TRBJ2-7; D is possibly TRBD2 (6 bases). Trimming stripped 2 bases from V and 3 bases from J, with 14 bases between. CDR1 and CDR2 from the germline V gene are SGHAT and FQNNGV. This CDR3 region has 15 residues. CDR3: CASSLRLAEGYEQYF. The CDR3 DNA sequence: TGTGCCAGCAGCTTAAGACTCGCGGAGGGCTACGAGCAGTACTTC.

The chain has TRBV24-1 and TRBJ1-2; D is unclear. The CDR3 has 13 residues. The V and J ends lost 5 bases and 6 bases respectively, with 12 bases between them. Germline CDR1 is KGHDR and CDR2 is SFDVKD. CDR3 nucleotide sequence: TGTGCCACCAGTGGCCGGGGTTTGAATGGCTACACCTTC. Amino acids: CATSGRGLNGYTF.

The rearrangement uses TRBV7-8 and TRBJ2-7; TRBD1 is a possible D gene (6 bases). The CDR3 has 14 amino acids. CDR1 is SGHVS and CDR2 is FQNEAQ in the germline V gene. V gave up 1 base and J gave up 4 bases, with 11 bases separating them. CDR3 in DNA: TGTGCCAGCAGCTTAGGAGACAGGTCTTACGAGCAGTACTTC. Translating it yields CASSLGDRSYEQYF.

The DNA for the CDR3 is TGTGCCAGCAGTTACTGGGGGGGGTCGGGTACTGAAGCTTTCTTT. Protein sequence: CASSYWGGSGTEAFF. The rearrangement links TRBV6-5 to TRBJ1-1; weak D call: TRBD1 (5 bases). V was clipped by 1 base and J by 5 bases, with 14 bases between them. The germline CDR1 and CDR2 sequences are MNHEY and SVGAGI. The CDR3 consists of 15 residues.

J is TRBJ2-7 and V is TRBV7-2; 11 bases agree with TRBD1. This CDR3 spans 17 amino acids. Germline loops: CDR1 SGHTA, CDR2 FQGNSA. Germline trimming cut 5 bases from V and 6 bases from J; bases unmatched to any gene: 15. CDR3 coding DNA: TGTGCCAGCAGCCTAGGGGGAGGCGGACAGGGGGCTCGCGAGCAGTACTTC. Translated: CASSLGGGGQGAREQYF.

The chain couples TRBV11-1 to TRBJ2-7; 9 bases map to TRBD2. J lost 3 bases, V lost 5 bases, and 11 bases had no gene match. CDR1 and CDR2 (germline): SGHAT, FQDESV (reference sequence). This CDR3 is 16 amino acids long. CDR3 in DNA: TGTGCCAGCAGCCCGAACCCGGGACTAGCAGACTACGAGCAGTACTTC. Translated, it gives CASSPNPGLADYEQYF.

V and J are TRBV9 and TRBJ2-1; 8 bases fit TRBD2. The CDR3 has 15 residues. Germline V lookup: CDR1 SGDLS, CDR2 YYNGEE. J gave up 4 bases and V 0 bases, and 3 bases lay outside the gene matches. CDR3 residues: CASSVELAGYNEQFF. The CDR3 DNA reads as TGTGCCAGCAGCGTAGAATTAGCGGGGTACAATGAGCAGTTCTTC.

V is TRBV24-1 and J is TRBJ1-1; D uncertain. Germline loops: CDR1 KGHDR, CDR2 SFDVKD. CDR3 length: 14 amino acids. V dropped 4 bases and J dropped 2 bases, with 10 bases sitting between them. DNA of the CDR3: TGTGCCACCAGTGACTCGGGGTTTAACACTGAAGCTTTCTTT. This sequence encodes CATSDSGFNTEAFF.

This clone was detected only once. For the CDR3, the DNA is TGTGCCAGCAGTTTCGGCCCCGCGGGGTACGAGCAGTACTTC. It specifies CASSFGPAGYEQYF. The genes are TRBV27 and TRBJ2-7, with D tentatively TRBD2 (6 bases). With 3 bases removed from V and 4 bases from J, the gap between germline ends came to 13 bases. The CDR3 loop spans 14 amino acids. Germline lookup yields CDR1 MNHEY and CDR2 SMNVEV (reference sequence).